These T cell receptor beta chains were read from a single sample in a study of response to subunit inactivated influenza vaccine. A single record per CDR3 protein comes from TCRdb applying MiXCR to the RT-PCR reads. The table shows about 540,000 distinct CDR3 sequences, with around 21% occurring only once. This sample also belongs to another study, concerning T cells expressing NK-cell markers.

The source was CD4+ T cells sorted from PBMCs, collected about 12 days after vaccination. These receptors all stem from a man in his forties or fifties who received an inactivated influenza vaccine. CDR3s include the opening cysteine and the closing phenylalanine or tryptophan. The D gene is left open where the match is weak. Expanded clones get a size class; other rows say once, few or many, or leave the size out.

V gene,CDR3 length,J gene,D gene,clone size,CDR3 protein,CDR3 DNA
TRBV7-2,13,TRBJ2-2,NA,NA,CASRGRNTGELFF,TGTGCCAGCAGAGGGCGGAACACCGGGGAGCTGTTTTTT
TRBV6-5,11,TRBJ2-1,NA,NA,CASRTTREQFF,TGTGCCAGCCGAACAACTCGGGAGCAGTTCTTC
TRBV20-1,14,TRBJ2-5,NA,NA,CSASPGTYQETQYF,TGCAGTGCTAGCCCGGGAACCTACCAAGAGACCCAGTACTTC
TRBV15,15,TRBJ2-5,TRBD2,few,CATSRSGRASETQYF,TGTGCCACCAGTAGAAGCGGGAGGGCCAGTGAGACCCAGTACTTC
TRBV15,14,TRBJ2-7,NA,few,CATSRTSSYYEQYF,TGTGCCACCAGCAGAACTAGCAGTTACTACGAGCAGTACTTC
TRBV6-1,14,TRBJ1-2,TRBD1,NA,CASSLTGGRYGYTF,TGTGCCAGCAGTCTGACAGGGGGCCGCTATGGCTACACCTTC
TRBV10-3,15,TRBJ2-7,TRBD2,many,CAISEAGRLSYEQYF,TGTGCCATCAGTGAAGCGGGGAGACTTTCCTACGAGCAGTACTTC
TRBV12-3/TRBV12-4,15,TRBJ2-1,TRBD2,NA,CASRTGTRSYNEQFF,TGTGCCAGCAGGACCGGGACTAGGTCCTACAATGAGCAGTTCTTC
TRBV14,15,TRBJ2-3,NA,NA,CASSQGWTGADTQYF,TGTGCCAGCAGCCAAGGATGGACCGGCGCAGATACGCAGTATTTT
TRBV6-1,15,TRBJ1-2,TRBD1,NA,CASRTNWDRVEGYTF,TGTGCCAGCAGAACCAATTGGGACAGGGTGGAGGGCTACACCTTC
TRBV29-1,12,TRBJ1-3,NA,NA,CSVKGSGNTIYF,TGCAGCGTCAAGGGTTCTGGAAACACCATATATTTT
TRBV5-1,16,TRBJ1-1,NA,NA,CASSWARAGVNTEAFF,TGCGCCAGCAGCTGGGCAAGGGCAGGGGTTAACACTGAAGCTTTCTTT
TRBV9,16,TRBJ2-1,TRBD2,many,CASSVVPSGGWNEQFF,TGTGCCAGCAGCGTAGTCCCTAGCGGGGGCTGGAATGAGCAGTTCTTC
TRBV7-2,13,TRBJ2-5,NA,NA,CASSLRQAGTQYF,TGTGCCAGCAGCCTCCGACAGGCAGGGACCCAGTACTTC
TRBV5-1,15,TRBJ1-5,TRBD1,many,CASSPGQGANQPQHF,TGCGCCAGCAGCCCCGGACAGGGGGCCAATCAGCCCCAGCATTTT
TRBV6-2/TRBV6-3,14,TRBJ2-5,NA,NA,CASSYSRPQETQYF,TGTGCCAGCAGTTACTCGCGACCCCAAGAGACCCAGTACTTC
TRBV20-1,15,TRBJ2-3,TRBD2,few,CSAAGTSGRTDTQYF,TGCAGTGCTGCCGGGACTAGCGGGAGGACAGATACGCAGTATTTT
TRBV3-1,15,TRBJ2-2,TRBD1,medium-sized,CASSQVTGATGELFF,TGTGCCAGCAGCCAAGTGACAGGGGCCACCGGGGAGCTGTTTTTT
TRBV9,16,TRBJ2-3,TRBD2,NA,CASSVSGGSVKDTQYF,TGTGCCAGCAGCGTTAGCGGGGGGTCGGTGAAAGATACGCAGTATTTT
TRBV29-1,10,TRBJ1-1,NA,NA,CSALNTEAFF,TGCAGCGCCCTGAACACTGAAGCTTTCTTT
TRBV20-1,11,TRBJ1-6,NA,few,CSAGTYSPLHF,TGCAGTGCTGGGACCTATTCACCCCTCCACTTT
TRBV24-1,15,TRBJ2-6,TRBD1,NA,CATSETGAGANVLTF,TGTGCCACCAGTGAGACAGGGGCTGGGGCCAACGTCCTGACTTTC
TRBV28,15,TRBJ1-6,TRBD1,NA,CASTGQGALNSPLHF,TGTGCCAGCACTGGACAGGGGGCTTTGAATTCACCCCTCCACTTT
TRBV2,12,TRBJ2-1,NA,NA,CASSPQGFEQFF,TGTGCCAGCAGTCCACAGGGCTTTGAGCAGTTCTTC
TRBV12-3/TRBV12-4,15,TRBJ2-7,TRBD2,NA,CASSLGGVSSYEQYF,TGTGCCAGCAGTTTGGGGGGGGTGAGCTCCTACGAGCAGTACTTC
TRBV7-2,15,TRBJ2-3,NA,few,CASSLAPRHTDTQYF,TGTGCCAGCAGCTTAGCCCCTAGACATACAGATACGCAGTATTTT
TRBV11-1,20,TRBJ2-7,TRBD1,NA,CASSLPRAGSGQGAPYEQYF,TGTGCCAGCAGCTTACCGCGGGCAGGCAGTGGACAGGGGGCTCCCTACGAGCAGTACTTC
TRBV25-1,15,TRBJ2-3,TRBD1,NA,CASSGGQGAGDTQYF,TGTGCCAGCAGTGGGGGACAGGGGGCGGGGGATACGCAGTATTTT
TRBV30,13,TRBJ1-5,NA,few,CAWSNGEGQPQHF,TGTGCCTGGAGTAACGGGGAGGGCCAGCCCCAGCATTTT
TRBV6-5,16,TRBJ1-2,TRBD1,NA,CASSYSKGARNYGYTF,TGTGCCAGCAGTTACTCGAAGGGGGCGCGCAACTATGGCTACACCTTC
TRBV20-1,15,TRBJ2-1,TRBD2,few,CSARSSAGGRGEQFF,TGCAGTGCTCGCTCCTCAGCGGGGGGGCGTGGTGAGCAGTTCTTC
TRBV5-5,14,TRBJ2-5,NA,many,CASSSGPLQETQYF,TGTGCCAGCAGCTCGGGACCACTCCAGGAGACCCAGTACTTC
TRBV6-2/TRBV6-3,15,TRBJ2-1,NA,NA,CASSYSTAIYNEQFF,TGTGCCAGCAGTTACTCGACGGCTATCTACAATGAGCAGTTCTTC
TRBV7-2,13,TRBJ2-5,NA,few,CASSPGRIETQYF,TGTGCCAGCAGCCCAGGGAGGATAGAGACCCAGTACTTC
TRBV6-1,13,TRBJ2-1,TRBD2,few,CASSEGLAREQFF,TGTGCCAGCAGTGAAGGACTAGCCAGAGAGCAGTTCTTC
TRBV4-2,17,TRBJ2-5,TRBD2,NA,CASSQGSGGAGRETQYF,TGTGCCAGCAGCCAAGGTAGCGGGGGGGCCGGTAGAGAGACCCAGTACTTC
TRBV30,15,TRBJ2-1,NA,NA,CAWSAASRLYNEQFF,TGTGCCTGGAGCGCGGCGTCACGGCTCTACAATGAGCAGTTCTTC
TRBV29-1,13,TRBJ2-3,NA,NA,CSVDRISTDTQYF,TGCAGCGTCGATAGGATTAGCACAGATACGCAGTATTTT
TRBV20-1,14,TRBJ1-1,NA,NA,CSARGSHMNTEAFF,TGCAGTGCTAGAGGGTCTCACATGAACACTGAAGCTTTCTTT
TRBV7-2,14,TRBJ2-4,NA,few,CASSTQGGGDIQYF,TGTGCCAGCAGCACTCAGGGTGGAGGAGACATTCAGTACTTC
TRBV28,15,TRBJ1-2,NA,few,CASSNQQGGARGYTF,TGTGCCAGCAGTAATCAACAGGGAGGGGCTCGGGGCTACACCTTC
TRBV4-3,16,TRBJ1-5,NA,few,CASSQARGPGNQPQHF,TGCGCCAGCAGCCAAGCCAGGGGCCCGGGGAATCAGCCCCAGCATTTT
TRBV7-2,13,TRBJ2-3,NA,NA,CASSLAHTDTQYF,TGTGCCAGCAGCTTAGCTCACACAGATACGCAGTATTTT
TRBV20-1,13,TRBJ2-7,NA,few,CSAPTTTSYEQYF,TGCAGTGCTCCGACGACAACCTCCTACGAGCAGTACTTC
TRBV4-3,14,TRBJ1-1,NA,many,CASSQGQLNTEAFF,TGTGCCAGCAGCCAAGGACAGCTGAACACTGAAGCTTTCTTT
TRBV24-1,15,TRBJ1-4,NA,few,CATSDPTGGDEKLFF,TGTGCCACCAGTGATCCGACGGGGGGTGATGAAAAACTGTTTTTT
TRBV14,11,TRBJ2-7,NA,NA,CASSRTFEQYF,TGTGCCAGCAGCCGGACATTCGAGCAGTACTTC
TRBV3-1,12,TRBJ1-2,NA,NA,CASRKGWSGYTF,TGTGCCAGCAGAAAGGGGTGGAGTGGCTACACCTTC
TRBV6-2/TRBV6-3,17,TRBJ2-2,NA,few,CASSYSLQAGDTGELFF,TGTGCCAGCAGTTACTCTTTACAGGCAGGGGACACCGGGGAGCTGTTTTTT